This passage covers 27 T cell receptor beta chains from one sample sequenced in a study of cytomegalovirus exposure and HLA in healthy donors. The PCR made use of 60 Vbeta and 13 Jbeta primers. The assay was immunoSEQ multiplex PCR, and TCRdb's table has in-frame clones only and misses some. The table includes about 110,000 clones, less than 80% detected once. Sequenced sample: PBMCs. The receptors originated from a man in his 60s in good health and CMV-seronegative.

This chain uses TRBV7-2 with TRBJ1-2, with 11 nucleotides matching TRBD1. CDR1 and CDR2 (germline): SGHTA, FQGNSA. The CDR3 consists of 15 residues. The V gene end was trimmed by 4 bases and the J gene end by 1 base; junction bases not matched to a gene: 2. CDR3 in DNA: TGTGCCAGCAGCTGGGGACAGGGGGGTAACTATGGCTACACCTTC. Protein product: CASSWGQGGNYGYTF.

The chain is built from TRBV13 and TRBJ2-1; TRBD1 aligns across 9 bases. The CDR3 covers 15 residues. CDR1 and CDR2 (germline): PRHDT, FYEKMQ (reference sequence). V gave up 3 bases and J gave up 6 bases; unmatched junction bases: 6. CDR3 sequence (DNA): TGTGCCAGCAGCTTCTACAGGGGGCTTGGCAATGAGCAGTTCTTC. It yields the protein CASSFYRGLGNEQFF.

The chain links TRBV7-9 to TRBJ2-2; possibly TRBD2 for D (6 bases). Between the trimmed V and J ends, which lost 3 bases and 5 bases, there was a span of 10 bases. The germline CDR1 and CDR2 sequences are SEHNR and FQNEAQ (reference sequence). The CDR3 sequence is 14 residues long. As DNA, the CDR3 is TGTGCCAGCAGCTTGATGGGGACTACCGGGGAGCTGTTTTTT. Translating it yields CASSLMGTTGELFF.

The rearrangement joins TRBV7-2 to TRBJ1-1; 7 bases are shared with TRBD1. Losses at the gene ends were 3 bases for V and 7 bases for J; bases not matched to a gene: 5. This CDR3 has 13 residues. CDR1 and CDR2 from the germline V gene are SGHTA and FQGNSA. In nucleotides, the CDR3 is TGTGCCAGCAGCTTGACCCGGGACAGTGAAGCTTTCTTT. Amino acids: CASSLTRDSEAFF.

Only a few counts were recorded for this clone. The V gene is TRBV30, the J gene TRBJ1-2; no reliable D call. CDR1 GTSNPN and CDR2 SVGIG come from the germline V gene (reference sequence). V shed 2 bases and J shed 3 bases, with 16 bases lying between them. This CDR3 contains 15 residues. CDR3 in amino acids: CAWSMIVLLYYGYTF. CDR3 in DNA: TGTGCCTGGAGTATGATAGTCCTCCTTTACTATGGCTACACCTTC. Full variable domain (remainder filled in from reference TRBV30 and TRBJ1-2): SQTIHQWPATLVQPVGSPLSLECTVEGTSNPNLYWYRQAAGRGLQLLFYSVGIGQISSEVPQNLSASRPQDRQFILSSKKLLLSDSGFYLCAWSMIVLLYYGYTFGSGTRLTVV.

The chain carries TRBV5-1 and TRBJ2-3; TRBD1 aligns across 9 bases. The CDR3 length is 17 residues. V gave up 2 bases and J gave up 0 bases; unmatched junction bases: 7. Germline V CDR1 and CDR2: SGHRS, YFSETQ. The CDR3 protein is CASSFLGQGPSTDTQYF. In DNA form, the CDR3 reads TGCGCCAGCAGCTTCCTAGGACAGGGGCCTAGCACAGATACGCAGTATTTT.

This chain uses TRBV7-2 with TRBJ2-7; unclear D gene. CDR1 and CDR2 from the germline V gene are SGHTA and FQGNSA. V dropped 2 bases and J dropped 4 bases, with 15 bases sitting between them. The CDR3 totals 15 residues. The CDR3 nucleotides read TGTGCCAGCAGCTTATGGGCAGCCCCCGGATACGAGCAGTACGTC. Translation gives CASSLWAAPGYEQYV.

The chain recombines TRBV5-1 with TRBJ2-1; weak D call: TRBD1 (6 bases). V shed 4 bases and J shed 5 bases, with 13 bases lying between them. The length of the CDR3 is 14 residues. CDR1 and CDR2 from the germline V gene are SGHRS and YFSETQ. CDR3 residues: CASSDRQEHNEQFF. CDR3 coding DNA: TGCGCCAGCAGCGATAGACAGGAGCACAATGAGCAGTTCTTC. Full variable domain (outside the CDR3, taken from reference TRBV5-1 and TRBJ2-1): KAGVTQTPRYLIKTRGQQVTLSCSPISGHRSVSWYQQTPGQGLQFLFEYFSETQRNKGNFPGRFSGRQFSNSRSEMNVSTLELGDSALYLCASSDRQEHNEQFFGPGTRLTVL.

This rearrangement joins TRBV11-2 to TRBJ2-2; 9 bases match TRBD2. The trim removed 3 bases at V and 0 bases at J, leaving 2 bases unmatched. CDR1 is SGHAT and CDR2 is FQNNGV in the germline V gene. The length of the CDR3 is 16 residues. Written as DNA, the CDR3 is TGTGCCAGCAGCTTTAGCGGGGGTCCGAACACCGGGGAGCTGTTTTTT. It is translated as CASSFSGGPNTGELFF.

V and J are TRBV18 and TRBJ2-2; TRBD2 matches 7 bases. CDR1 and CDR2 from the germline V gene are KGHSH and LQKENI. V trimming: 8 bases; J trimming: 1 base; junction bases outside the gene matches: 13. The CDR3 is made up of 17 amino acids. In DNA form, the CDR3 reads TGTGCCAGCCGCTCGGGGGGAGCAGGGATGAACACCGGGGAGCTGTTTTTT. As protein: CASRSGGAGMNTGELFF.

The CDR3 here is CASSQGAEPGQPQHF. Written as DNA, the CDR3 is TGCGCCAGCAGCCAAGGGGCAGAACCGGGGCAGCCCCAGCATTTT. The rearrangement links TRBV4-1 to TRBJ1-5; no clear D gene. Germline V gene lookup returns CDR1 MGHRA and CDR2 YSYEKL. The V and J ends lost 1 base and 7 bases respectively, with 14 bases between them. The CDR3 totals 15 residues.

The chain uses TRBV28 and TRBJ1-6, with a possible D match to TRBD1 (5 bases). Germline V gene lookup returns CDR1 MDHEN and CDR2 SYDVKM. The CDR3 contains 14 residues. Deletions cut 5 bases from V and 8 bases from J, with 13 bases between. The CDR3 region is CASSGSGMDSPLHF. CDR3 in DNA: TGTGCCAGCAGTGGGTCAGGGATGGATTCACCCCTCCACTTT. Full variable domain (missing parts from reference TRBV28 and TRBJ1-6): DVKVTQSSRYLVKRTGEKVFLECVQDMDHENMFWYRQDPGLGLRLIYFSYDVKMKEKGDIPEGYSVSREKKERFSLILESASTNQTSMYLCASSGSGMDSPLHFGNGTRLTVT.

This clone has more than one count but fewer than ten. This chain joins TRBV6-6 and TRBJ1-2; TRBD1 might be the D (5 bases). CDR3 size: 15 residues. Germline CDR1 MNHNY, CDR2 SVGAGI (reference sequence). V lost 7 bases and J 1 base, leaving 16 bases between the germline ends. CDR3 sequence reads: CASNSNQGFNYGYTF. The CDR3, as DNA: TGTGCCAGCAACTCAAACCAGGGTTTTAACTATGGCTACACCTTC.

The genes are TRBV5-4 and TRBJ2-1; D gene uncertain. V lost 1 base and J 4 bases, leaving 12 bases between the germline ends. This CDR3 is 15 amino acids long. Per germline, CDR1 SGHNT and CDR2 YYREEE (reference sequence). CDR3: CASSLSAGIYNEQFF. The CDR3 DNA is TGTGCCAGCAGCTTGTCGGCAGGTATTTACAATGAGCAGTTCTTC.

This chain joins TRBV5-1 and TRBJ1-6, with 12 nucleotides matching TRBD1. The CDR3 is 16 amino acids. J was trimmed by 7 bases and V by 4 bases; bases with no gene match: 6. Germline CDR1 is SGHRS and CDR2 is YFSETQ. The CDR3 DNA is TGCGCCAGCAGCGAGGGACAGGGGGCGCAAAATTCACCCCTCCACTTT. Translation: CASSEGQGAQNSPLHF.

The chain recombines TRBV5-8 with TRBJ2-1, with 8 positions matching TRBD2. The CDR3 consists of 17 residues. V lost 0 bases to trimming and J lost 0 bases; unmatched junction nucleotides: 5. Germline V gives CDR1 SGHTS, CDR2 YDEGEE. The CDR3 coding sequence is TGTGCCAGCAGCTTGGTCGGCGGGGGGAGCTCCTACAATGAGCAGTTCTTC. Protein: CASSLVGGGSSYNEQFF.

This chain connects TRBV14 to TRBJ1-1; D call uncertain. Germline CDR1 is SGHDN and CDR2 is FVKESK. V lost 7 bases and J 0 bases, leaving 9 bases between the germline ends. The CDR3 is made up of 13 amino acids. The CDR3 spells CASKRGMNTEAFF. For the CDR3, the DNA is TGTGCCAGCAAGCGGGGAATGAACACTGAAGCTTTCTTT.

The chain employs TRBV25-1 and TRBJ1-1; D is ambiguous. CDR1 MGHDK and CDR2 SYGVNS come from the germline V gene. This CDR3 has 11 residues. V lost 6 bases and J 0 bases, leaving 2 bases between the germline ends. The CDR3 DNA reads TGTGCCAGCAGCATGAACACTGAAGCTTTCTTT. Residues: CASSMNTEAFF. The entire variable domain, with the rest obtained from reference TRBV25-1 and TRBJ1-1, is as follows: EADIYQTPRYLVIGTGKKITLECSQTMGHDKMYWYQQDPGMELHLIHYSYGVNSTEKGDLSSESTVSRIRTEHFPLTLESARPSHTSQYLCASSMNTEAFFGQGTRLTVV.

This clone occurred a few times. This chain connects TRBV27 to TRBJ2-5, with a tentative D call TRBD2 (6 bases). The CDR3 loop spans 13 amino acids. Trimming left V 5 bases short and J 3 bases short, with 10 bases between. CDR1 MNHEY and CDR2 SMNVEV come from the germline V gene (reference sequence). The CDR3 DNA reads TGTGCCAGCAGTCGGGGGAGCGAAGAGACCCAGTACTTC. Protein sequence: CASSRGSEETQYF.

Only one count was recorded for this clone. CDR3 sequence reads: CASSLRTGEDYNSPLHF. The CDR3 DNA is TGTGCCAGCAGCCTACGGACAGGGGAAGACTATAATTCACCCCTCCACTTT. This chain links TRBV5-4 with TRBJ1-6; 9 nucleotides line up with TRBD1. This CDR3 has 17 amino acids. Germline V gene sequence: CDR1 SGHNT, CDR2 YYREEE (reference sequence). V was clipped by 4 bases and J by 3 bases; unmatched bases: 8.

V usage is TRBV14 and J usage is TRBJ1-6; TRBD1 matches at 8 bases. The germline V gene encodes CDR1 SGHDN and CDR2 FVKESK. This CDR3 has 16 amino acids. V shed 4 bases and J 4 bases; nucleotides not matched to a gene: 6. The CDR3: CASSRSGTGYNSPLHF. The CDR3 bases are TGTGCCAGCAGCCGCTCCGGGACAGGATATAATTCACCCCTCCACTTT.

This sequence joins TRBV5-1 and TRBJ1-3; D is ambiguous. The ends were cut back, 0 bases at V and 0 bases at J, with 10 bases in the middle. The CDR3 contains 16 residues. Germline V gene sequence: CDR1 SGHRS, CDR2 YFSETQ. The DNA for the CDR3 is TGCGCCAGCAGCTTGGGAGCAACCTCCTCTGGAAACACCATATATTTT. Translating gives CASSLGATSSGNTIYF.

V gene TRBV9 combines with J gene TRBJ2-3; possible D gene TRBD2, 7 bases. Germline-derived CDR1 and CDR2 are SGDLS and YYNGEE. The ends were cut back, 4 bases at V and 4 bases at J, with 13 bases in the middle. The length of the CDR3 is 14 residues. CDR3 coding DNA: TGTGCCAGCAGCCCGGGGAGGGGGGCAGATACGCAGTATTTT. Protein product: CASSPGRGADTQYF.

The count of this clone is one. The CDR3 reads CASSLAARGYSPLHF. CDR3 bases: TGCGCCAGCAGCTTGGCGGCCAGGGGGTATTCACCCCTCCACTTT. The V and J genes are TRBV5-1 and TRBJ1-6; 7 bases map to TRBD1. The V segment lost 0 bases and the J segment 8 bases; nucleotides outside the gene matches: 5. This CDR3 region has 15 residues. Germline V gene sequence: CDR1 SGHRS, CDR2 YFSETQ.

The chain employs TRBV6-1 and TRBJ2-5, with D possibly matching TRBD1 (6 bases). Per the germline V gene, CDR1 is MNHNS and CDR2 is SASEGT. This CDR3 region has 13 residues. V was clipped by 6 bases and J by 2 bases, with 10 bases between them. The CDR3 nucleotides read TGTGCCAGCAGCGGACAGCCACAAGAGACCCAGTACTTC. This sequence encodes CASSGQPQETQYF.

The genes are TRBV30 and TRBJ2-7; 7 bases are a match to TRBD1. CDR3 length equals 18 residues. CDR1 and CDR2 from the germline V gene are GTSNPN and SVGIG (reference sequence). V was clipped by 0 bases and J by 3 bases; unmatched bases: 17. CDR3 DNA sequence: TGTGCCTGGAGTGTGCAACCGCTGGCCGGGACAGATAGCTACGAGCAGTACTTC. As protein: CAWSVQPLAGTDSYEQYF.

The chain has TRBV5-1 and TRBJ1-1; 9 bases line up with TRBD1. Per germline, CDR1 SGHRS and CDR2 YFSETQ. V was pared by 6 bases and J by 5 bases, with 8 bases of the junction left unmatched. The CDR3 runs 14 residues. CDR3 amino acids: CASKPLTGGTEAFF. The CDR3 DNA sequence: TGCGCCAGCAAACCACTGACAGGGGGGACTGAAGCTTTCTTT.